Below are 17 T cell receptor beta chains sequenced from a single sample in a study of cytomegalovirus exposure and HLA in healthy donors. In the PCR, 60 Vbeta and 13 Jbeta primers were used. The assay was immunoSEQ multiplex PCR, and TCRdb's table has in-frame clones only and misses some. This table has 150,000 or so clones, approximately 74% appearing once. Sequenced: PBMCs. The receptors here all came from a young man in good health and CMV-seronegative.

The chain is built from TRBV5-1 and TRBJ2-5, with 11 bases identical to TRBD2. CDR3 length equals 16 residues. Per the germline V gene, CDR1 is SGHRS and CDR2 is YFSETQ. Unmatched junction bases numbered 12, after V lost 1 base and J lost 10 bases. The CDR3 here is CASSLTSGGPPGGQYF. The CDR3 DNA reads TGCGCCAGCAGCTTGACTAGCGGGGGACCCCCAGGGGGCCAGTACTTC.

The gene calls are TRBV4-1 and TRBJ2-2, with D hard to call. Trimming removed 2 bases at V and 1 base at J, with 8 bases between. The CDR3 is made up of 15 amino acids. Germline CDR1 MGHRA, CDR2 YSYEKL. The CDR3 bases are TGCGCCAGCAGCCAATTAGTCCAGAACACCGGGGAGCTGTTTTTT. Its protein product is CASSQLVQNTGELFF.

The gene calls are TRBV4-1 and TRBJ2-1, with 10 bases identical to TRBD1. Germline assignment: CDR1 MGHRA and CDR2 YSYEKL. The CDR3 runs 16 residues. V gave up 0 bases and J gave up 9 bases; unmatched junction bases: 8. The chain's CDR3 is CASSQDGQGDWSEQFF. In DNA form, the CDR3 reads TGCGCCAGCAGCCAAGACGGACAGGGGGATTGGAGTGAGCAGTTCTTC.

The chain is built from TRBV28 and TRBJ2-2; TRBD1 agrees at 8 bases. The germline V gene encodes CDR1 MDHEN and CDR2 SYDVKM. The CDR3 has 16 amino acids. The V segment lost 5 bases and the J segment 7 bases; nucleotides outside the gene matches: 12. CDR3 loop: CASSPAGTGRVGELFF. The CDR3 bases are TGTGCCAGCAGTCCAGCCGGGACAGGACGCGTCGGGGAGCTGTTTTTT. Full variable domain (remainder filled in from reference TRBV28 and TRBJ2-2): DVKVTQSSRYLVKRTGEKVFLECVQDMDHENMFWYRQDPGLGLRLIYFSYDVKMKEKGDIPEGYSVSREKKERFSLILESASTNQTSMYLCASSPAGTGRVGELFFGEGSRLTVL.

This sequence joins TRBV7-6 and TRBJ2-2; weak D call: TRBD2 (6 bases). The CDR3 spans 14 residues. Germline-derived CDR1 and CDR2 are SGHVS and FNYEAQ. V was clipped by 5 bases and J by 3 bases, with 10 bases between them. The CDR3 sequence is CASSPGLYTGELFF. In nucleotides, the CDR3 is TGTGCCAGCAGCCCGGGACTGTACACCGGGGAGCTGTTTTTT.

The chain links TRBV19 to TRBJ2-7; maybe TRBD1 (6 bases). Germline V gene data show CDR1 as LNHDA and CDR2 as SQIVND (reference sequence). Trimming took 3 bases from V and 4 from J, leaving 19 bases between them. The CDR3 is made up of 16 amino acids. CDR3 sequence: CASSMEGTYPFYEQYF. The CDR3 DNA sequence: TGTGCCAGTAGTATGGAAGGGACATACCCTTTTTACGAGCAGTACTTC.

As for this clone: At one end the junction does not follow the germline gene, possibly because of a read error. The rearrangement links TRBV19 to TRBJ2-6, with D perhaps matching TRBD1 (5 bases). The CDR3 totals 18 residues. CDR1 and CDR2 from the germline V gene are LNHDA and SQIVND (reference sequence). CDR3 in amino acids: CASSPWGRVSSGANGLTF. The DNA of the CDR3 is TGTGCCAGTAGTCCCTGGGGCAGGGTGAGCTCTGGGGCCAACGGCCTGACTTTC.

In its sample, this clone was seen a few times. This chain connects TRBV23-1 to TRBJ1-3, with D possibly being TRBD1 (6 bases). TRBV23-1 is an ORF, with its function uncertain. Deletions cut 0 bases from V and 2 bases from J, with 8 bases between. The CDR3 spans 15 residues. The CDR3 spells CASSQSGDTGNTIYF. As DNA, the CDR3 is TGCGCCAGCAGTCAATCGGGGGACACTGGAAACACCATATATTTT.

The J gene is TRBJ2-4, the V gene TRBV5-4, with D perhaps TRBD2 (5 bases). The CDR3 contains 16 residues. Between the trimmed V and J ends, which lost 4 bases and 2 bases, there was a span of 16 bases. CDR1 SGHNT and CDR2 YYREEE come from the germline V gene (reference sequence). The CDR3 here is CASSLVAGETKNIQYF. Here the CDR3 DNA reads TGTGCCAGCAGCCTGGTGGCGGGTGAGACCAAAAACATTCAGTACTTC.

The J gene is TRBJ1-6, the V gene TRBV7-8; 7 nucleotides match TRBD1. This CDR3 region has 16 residues. Germline CDR1 SGHVS, CDR2 FQNEAQ. V was pared by 0 bases and J by 8 bases, with 7 bases of the junction left unmatched. CDR3 sequence: CASSLAIRQGDSPLHF. CDR3 sequence (DNA): TGTGCCAGCAGCTTAGCAATTAGGCAGGGGGATTCACCCCTCCACTTT.

The V gene is TRBV18, the J gene TRBJ1-4, with a tentative D call TRBD1 (5 bases). The germline V gene has CDR1 KGHSH and CDR2 LQKENI. Deletions cut 2 bases from V and 0 bases from J, with 13 bases between. The length of the CDR3 is 17 residues. CDR3 loop: CASSPTDLTATNEKLFF. CDR3 in DNA: TGTGCCAGCTCACCAACGGACCTGACAGCAACTAATGAAAAACTGTTTTTT.

Concerning this clone: One end of the junction fails to match germline, which may point to a read error. The rearrangement joins TRBV7-9 to TRBJ2-6, with D possibly TRBD1 on 5 matching bases. From germline, CDR1 is SEHNR and CDR2 FQNEAQ (reference sequence). The CDR3 is 16 amino acids. CDR3 in DNA: TGTGCCAGCAGCTCTCGTCAGGGATCTGGGGCCAACGGCCTGACTTTC. It is translated as CASSSRQGSGANGLTF.

This chain links TRBV2 with TRBJ1-6; D unclear. V dropped 3 bases and J dropped 7 bases, with 16 bases sitting between them. This CDR3 has 16 amino acids. Germline loops: CDR1 SNHLY, CDR2 FYNNEI. CDR3 DNA sequence: TGTGCCAGCAGTGATTCCGGTTCGGGGTCAAATTCACCCCTCCACTTT. It translates to CASSDSGSGSNSPLHF.

About this clone: The sample carries other DNA sequences with the same CDR3. CDR3 bases: TGTGCCAGCAGTGACCCGCGCGGAGGTTCAGGAGAGACCCAGTACTTC. It yields the protein CASSDPRGGSGETQYF. The rearrangement uses TRBV2 and TRBJ2-5; possible D gene TRBD2, 5 bases. With 3 bases removed from V and 4 bases from J, the gap between germline ends came to 18 bases. The CDR3 loop spans 16 amino acids. The germline gives CDR1 SNHLY, CDR2 FYNNEI.

The count of this clone is one. The genes are TRBV28 and TRBJ2-1, with 9 bases fitting TRBD2. V shed 10 bases, J shed 5 bases, and the junction held 12 bases outside the gene matches. The CDR3 length is 15 residues. CDR1 MDHEN and CDR2 SYDVKM come from the germline V gene. The CDR3 loop is CAMAGGPGLNNEQFF. The CDR3 DNA sequence: TGTGCCATGGCGGGGGGGCCTGGCTTGAACAATGAGCAGTTCTTC.

CDR3: CASSPRGAMNTEAFF. The CDR3 DNA follows: TGTGCCAGCAGCCCCCGGGGAGCCATGAACACTGAAGCTTTCTTT. This rearrangement joins TRBV4-2 to TRBJ1-1; D is ambiguous. The CDR3 is made up of 15 amino acids. V was cut by 4 bases and J by 0 bases, with 12 bases left in between. The germline V gene has CDR1 LGHNA and CDR2 YNFKEQ.

The chain recombines TRBV6-5 with TRBJ1-1; TRBD1 aligns across 9 bases. CDR3 size: 14 residues. Germline V gene data show CDR1 as MNHEY and CDR2 as SVGAGI. The junction had 8 bases not matched to a gene; V was cut back by 5 bases and J by 7 bases. The CDR3 DNA sequence: TGTGCCAGCAGTGCCCTGGCGGACAGGGGTGAAGCTTTCTTT. Protein product: CASSALADRGEAFF.